This T cell receptor (beta chain) originates from a study of Ad26.COV2.S vaccination and SARS-CoV-2 variants. Study information: Once or twice, 56 days apart, Ad26.COV2.S was delivered intramuscularly. General study points: The TCR-based breadth and depth measures might underestimate overall T cell responses. Across vaccine and placebo recipients, the breadth of non-spike TCRs was similar.

V gave up 4 bases and J gave up 4 bases; unmatched junction bases: 22. Germline CDR1 SQVTM, CDR2 ANQGSEA. The CDR3 covers 19 residues. Sequencing was performed with immunoSEQ multiplex PCR; in TCRdb, only in-frame clones are kept and a portion is missing. The sample carries about 250,000 clones, around 87% recorded once. This clone was seen a single time. Antigen: not known. The treatment here: some 19 received Ad26.COV2.S at low or high dose, single or two shots; roughly five received placebo; per-sample allocation not given. Samples analyzed were those drawn on day 63 after the first vaccine or placebo injection.

The sequence was collected from a person between 18 and 65 years old who received the Ad26.COV2.S COVID-19 vaccine or a placebo. The material sequenced was peripheral blood, taken in a trial of Ad26.COV2.S vaccine versus placebo. V and J are TRBV29-1 and TRBJ2-7, with 10 bases aligning to TRBD1. The CDR3 sequence is CSVVSGGPALGQGSYEQYF. The CDR3 DNA reads TGCAGCGTTGTATCAGGGGGACCGGCCTTGGGACAGGGGAGTTACGAGCAGTACTTC.